Below, one T cell receptor beta chain is given with its context. This clonotype was counted ten times or more. Its specific antigen is unknown. Nothing much larger sits one base from this clone, and base qualities are not available. TCR beta CDR3 regions were amplified from RNA transcripts. For the first round of RT-PCR on the TCR CDR3, the HTBI primer set was used together with the Qiagen OneStep RT-PCR kit. Libraries were constructed in a second round of multiplex PCR, after which size selection and purification were carried out. Libraries were sequenced paired-end with 100 bp reads on an Illumina HiSeq2000. On the authors' methods: SOAPnuke was used to process the raw data, with reads discarded if the reads contained adapters or uncalled bases, had a mean Phred below 15, or lacked an exact constant-primer or identifier match. COPE v1.2.5 was used to merge the high-quality paired reads, and each unique nucleotide sequence was defined as a clonotype. MiTCR v1.1 was used to align the clonotypes against IMGT TRBV, TRBD and TRBJ reference segments. The analysis was restricted to V-J combinations with a frequency above 0.0001, which together covered just over 99% of the repertoires. A TCS score was defined as the ratio of F50 (clonal expansion) to E x V (chaos), with BLOSUM62-based TCRdist applied between CDR3 peptides within each V-J. Welch's t-statistics and random forest reduced around 520 V-J features to 13, which were used in a naive Bayes classifier (R e1071). TCRdb reran the public reads through fastp at Q25 and MiXCR, keeping productive beta chains. Rows are combined by CDR3 protein, so each entry shows the most common genes and DNA. What appears here as the V and J calls and clone size reflects TCRdb's work, not the paper's. The sample includes 300,000 to 400,000 distinct CDR3 sequences, with approximately 22% observed a single time. The ten most abundant clones make up around 50% of the sample.

The sample originates from a study of T cells in Graves' hyperthyroidism and ophthalmopathy (dated by TCRdb to between 2018 and 2021). For the wider study: Peripheral blood was collected at initial diagnosis, before any treatment. TCR V-J signatures able to tell the groups apart were searched for in a discovery cohort of about a hundred patients, of whom more than 40 had Graves' ophthalmopathy and 57 had stable Graves' hyperthyroidism. Following sampling, methimazole starting at 30 mg daily was given to hyperthyroidism patients, and high-dose intravenous methylprednisolone was given to ophthalmopathy patients. The 75 to 100 discovery patients were randomly split 7:3 into training and test sets. In addition, the study compared T-cell repertoires in thyroid tissue and in blood from roughly 6 Graves' hyperthyroidism patients. Whether ophthalmopathy could be predicted prospectively was tested in an independent validation cohort made up of roughly 20 hyperthyroidism patients plus 17 patients who later progressed to ophthalmopathy. According to the paper, TCR Vbeta CDR3 sequencing was carried out on 135 peripheral blood samples, which came from about 45 ophthalmopathy, approximately 72 hyperthyroidism and roughly 17 progressor patients. What the work shows at the level of the full study, not this receptor alone: In validation, the model predicted progression to ophthalmopathy a median of about 6.8 months before onset, with around 70% sensitivity and roughly 77% specificity. In cross-validation, a model built on a 13 V-J signature told ophthalmopathy apart from stable hyperthyroidism with approximately 90% sensitivity and roughly 83% specificity, and in testing the same model reached 80%/75%. Most expanded thyroid clonotypes (frequency above 0.001) were also detected in blood, suggesting blood repertoires may reflect thyroid immune responses. Sample size was not statistically predetermined, and investigators were not blinded to group allocation.

Stable Graves' hyperthyroidism was defined as the absence of progression to ophthalmopathy over 18 months of follow-up. Hyperthyroidism patients were newly diagnosed, had a disease duration of under 2 months, and were aged 18 to 65 years. Exclusion was applied to patients with uncontrolled infections, other autoimmune diseases, pregnancy or lactation. Diagnoses relied on clinical symptoms, serum thyroxine and TRAb, thyroid ultrasound and orbital computed tomography. PBMCs were isolated from 10 ml of fresh peripheral blood by Ficoll-Paque density gradient centrifugation. Total RNA was extracted using Trizol reagent, and RNA quality was assessed on an Agilent 2100 Bioanalyzer. This sequence originates from a woman aged 45-60 years with Graves' hyperthyroidism. Sequenced sample: blood.

CDR3 loop: CSAPGPLAGNEQFF. At the DNA level, the sequence is TGCAGTGCTCCAGGACCACTAGCAGGCAATGAGCAGTTCTTC. The chain is made from TRBV20-1 and TRBJ2-1; the D gene is perhaps TRBD2, on 6 matching bases. The CDR3 runs 14 amino acids, cysteine and phenylalanine included. Just CDR3 DNA is preserved here, 42 bases in frame from base 1. Per the germline V gene (reference sequence), DFQATT is the CDR1 and SNEGSKA is the CDR2. V is clipped by 5 bases and J by 6 bases, and the sequence between their germline boundaries is 17 bases long.